Described below is a single T cell receptor beta chain sequence and its context. The sample originates from a study of blood T cell repertoires in COVID-19. The method was immunoSEQ multiplex PCR; TCRdb's version includes in-frame clones alone and lacks a portion of them. This sample carries more than 200,000 clones, more than 75% of them seen once, and the ten largest clones take 1.6%. The sequencing sample was made of PBMCs or T cells enriched from blood (not recorded which). This TCR derives from a woman aged 45-65 years who had recovered from COVID-19.

CDR3 DNA sequence: TGTGCCAGCAGGGGACAGACTAGCAATCAGCCCCAGCATTTT. Its translation is CASRGQTSNQPQHF. V and J are TRBV2 and TRBJ1-5; 7 bases align to TRBD1. The J segment lost 0 bases and the V segment lost 6 bases, leaving 2 bases of the junction unmatched. This CDR3 is built from 14 residues. Germline loops: CDR1 SNHLY, CDR2 FYNNEI. Based on the CDR3 plus reference TRBV2 and TRBJ1-5, the full variable domain is EPEVTQTPSHQVTQMGQEVILRCVPISNHLYFYWYRQILGQKVEFLVSFYNNEISEKSEIFDDQFSVERPDGSNFTLKIRSTKLEDSAMYFCASRGQTSNQPQHFGDGTRLSIL.